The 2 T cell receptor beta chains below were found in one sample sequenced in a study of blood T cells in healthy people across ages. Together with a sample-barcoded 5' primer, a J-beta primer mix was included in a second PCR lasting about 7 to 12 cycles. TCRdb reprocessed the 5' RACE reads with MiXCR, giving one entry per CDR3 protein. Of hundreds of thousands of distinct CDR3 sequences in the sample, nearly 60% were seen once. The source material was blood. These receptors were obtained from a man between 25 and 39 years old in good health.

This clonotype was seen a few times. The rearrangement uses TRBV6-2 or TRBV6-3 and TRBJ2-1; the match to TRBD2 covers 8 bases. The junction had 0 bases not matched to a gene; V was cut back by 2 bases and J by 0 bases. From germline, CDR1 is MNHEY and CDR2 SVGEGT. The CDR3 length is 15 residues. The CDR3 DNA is TGTGCCAGCAGTTACGGGACTAGCTCCTACAATGAGCAGTTCTTC. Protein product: CASSYGTSSYNEQFF.

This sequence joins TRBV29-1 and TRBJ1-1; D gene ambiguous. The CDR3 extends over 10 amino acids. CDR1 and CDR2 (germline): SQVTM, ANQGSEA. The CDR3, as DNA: TGCAGTGGGCTTTTAACTGAAGCTTTCTTT. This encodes CSGLLTEAFF. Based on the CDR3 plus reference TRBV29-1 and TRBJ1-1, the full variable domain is SAVISQKPSRDICQRGTSLTIQCQVDSQVTMMFWYRQQPGQSLTLIATANQGSEATYESGFVIDKFPISRPNLTFSTLTVSNMSPEDSSIYLCSGLLTEAFFGQGTRLTVV.